The subject of this entry is one T cell receptor beta chain. Trimming cost V 5 bases and J 6 bases, with 8 bases left between them. Germline lookup yields CDR1 MDHEN and CDR2 SYDVKM. The CDR3 has 12 residues. Authors' methods: The authors estimated nucleated cell counts from reference gene primer amplification. Some clones are missing from TCRdb's copy, which holds only in-frame ones; the method was immunoSEQ multiplex PCR. From that table come the V and J calls and clone size; the DNA was used to work out D and trimming. This sample has around 94,000 clones, with approximately 86% found just once. This sample stems from a study of blood T cell repertoires in COVID-19. As for the study in general: Sites in the United States, Italy and Spain provided acute and convalescent COVID-19 samples. T cells, B-cell-depleted T cells, or PBMCs supplied cDNA or gDNA.

The sequence came from a man aged 45 to 65 with acute or convalescent COVID-19. This chain connects TRBV28 to TRBJ1-5; D gene ambiguous. Input material: peripheral blood. The CDR3 nucleotides are TGTGCCAGCAGTAGACACGTTCAGCCCCAGCATTTT. It is translated as CASSRHVQPQHF.